The present T cell receptor (beta chain) was sequenced within a study of memory CD4+ T cells and cytomegalovirus serostatus. The CDR3 has 17 residues. Per germline, CDR1 SGHDN and CDR2 FVKESK. Trimming left V 0 bases short and J 3 bases short, with 17 bases between. Clones were sequenced by immunoSEQ multiplex PCR, and TCRdb holds only the in-frame ones, with some missing. Seen here are some 64,000 clones, roughly 80% observed once, and the top ten hold roughly 0.9%. The sort gate was single viable CD3+CD4+CD8-CD45RO+ cells for memory CD4+ T cells. CMV serostatus came from serum IgG against pp150, pp28, p38, p52.

This TCR derives from an adult in good health and CMV-seronegative. The V and J genes are TRBV14 and TRBJ1-1; D is ambiguous. Specimen: memory CD4+ T cells from blood. CDR3 sequence reads: CASSQDHPGRADTEAFF. CDR3 nucleotides: TGTGCCAGCAGCCAAGATCATCCGGGAAGGGCTGACACTGAAGCTTTCTTT.